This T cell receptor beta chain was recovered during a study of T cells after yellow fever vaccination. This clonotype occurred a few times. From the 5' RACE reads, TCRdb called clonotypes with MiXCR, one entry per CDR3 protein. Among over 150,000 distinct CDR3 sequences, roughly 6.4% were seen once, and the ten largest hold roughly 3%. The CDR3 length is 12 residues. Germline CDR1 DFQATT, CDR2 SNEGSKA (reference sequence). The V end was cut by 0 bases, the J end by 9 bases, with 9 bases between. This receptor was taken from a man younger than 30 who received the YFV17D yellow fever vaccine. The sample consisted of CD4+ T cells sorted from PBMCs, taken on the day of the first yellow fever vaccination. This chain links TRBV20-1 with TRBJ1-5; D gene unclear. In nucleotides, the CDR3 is TGCAGTGCTAGAGATCAGGAAAGGCCCCAGCATTTT. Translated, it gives CSARDQERPQHF.